This TCR beta chain was sequenced during a study of cytomegalovirus exposure and HLA in healthy donors. Study-level points and caveats: Later analysis identified around 15,000 TCR beta sequences associated with HLA alleles, using a false discovery rate threshold of 0.05. Accurate predictions that matched the HLA-A and HLA-B alleles of most subjects were reportedly made from TCR beta sequences.

In the PCR, 60 Vbeta and 13 Jbeta primers were used. Only in-frame clones appear in the TCRdb table, and some are missing; sequencing was by immunoSEQ multiplex PCR. The table lists approximately 150,000 clones, over 60% of them singletons. This CDR3 comprises 16 residues. Germline V gene lookup returns CDR1 SGHRS and CDR2 YFSETQ. Losses at the gene ends were 4 bases for V and 7 bases for J; bases not matched to a gene: 8. Worth noting for this clone: Its target is not known.

Sequencing input: PBMCs. The chain links TRBV5-1 to TRBJ2-2; 12 nucleotides match TRBD2. This TCR was sampled from a man aged 35 to 55 in good health and CMV-seropositive. Here the CDR3 reads CASSRRTSGIGGELFF. The CDR3 nucleotides read TGCGCCAGCAGCCGTCGGACTAGCGGGATTGGCGGGGAGCTGTTTTTT.